A single sample is the source of the 25 T cell receptor beta chains below, sequenced in a study of CD8+ T cells in alopecia areata. RNA extraction was followed by reverse transcription into cDNA, which acted as the sequencing template. Repertoires were generated with immunoSEQ multiplex PCR, while TCRdb's copy carries only in-frame clones and drops some. Seen here are 120,000 to 150,000 clones, about four fifths observed once, and the top ten hold around 25%. Documented treatment: oral pan-JAK inhibitor, 5-10 mg twice daily. Specimen: CD8+ T cells sorted from blood, collected at week 4, from a patient treated with tofacitinib. The receptors stem from a human donor with alopecia areata.

CDR3 in amino acids: CASSQGLAGAYEQYF. CDR3 nucleotides: TGCGCCAGCAGCCAAGGTCTAGCGGGGGCCTACGAGCAGTACTTC. V usage is TRBV4-3 and J usage is TRBJ2-7, with 10 bases matching TRBD2. Trimming took 1 base from V and 2 from J; bases not matched to a gene: 2. The CDR3 has 15 residues. Per germline, CDR1 LGHNA and CDR2 YSLEER.

The V call is TRBV13, the J call TRBJ2-5; D uncertain. Germline CDR1 and CDR2: PRHDT and FYEKMQ (reference sequence). CDR3 length: 14 residues. The ends were cut back, 1 base at V and 1 base at J, with 7 bases in the middle. The CDR3 nucleotides are TGTGCCAGCAGCTTAGAAGGATTCCAAGAGACCCAGTACTTC. It codes for CASSLEGFQETQYF.

The chain combines TRBV11-1 with TRBJ2-7; 9 bases align to TRBD2. Per germline, CDR1 SGHAT and CDR2 FQDESV (reference sequence). The CDR3 spans 16 residues. V was pared by 5 bases and J by 2 bases, with 10 bases of the junction left unmatched. The CDR3 protein is CASSPMAASGAYEQYF. The CDR3 nucleotides read TGTGCCAGCAGCCCGATGGCGGCTAGCGGGGCCTACGAGCAGTACTTC.

V and J are TRBV2 and TRBJ2-3, with D possibly being TRBD2 (5 bases). The V and J ends lost 5 bases and 1 base respectively, with 13 bases between them. The germline V gene encodes CDR1 SNHLY and CDR2 FYNNEI. CDR3 length: 15 amino acids. The CDR3 here is CASSIGEGGTDTQYF. CDR3 nucleotides: TGTGCCAGCAGTATTGGAGAGGGTGGCACAGATACGCAGTATTTT.

This rearrangement joins TRBV2 to TRBJ2-3; D gene ambiguous. V lost 1 base and J 1 base, leaving 9 bases between the germline ends. CDR1 and CDR2 from the germline V gene are SNHLY and FYNNEI. The CDR3 length is 15 residues. CDR3 amino acids: CASSEGVSGTDTQYF. CDR3 sequence (DNA): TGTGCCAGCAGTGAAGGGGTCTCGGGCACAGATACGCAGTATTTT.

The chain uses TRBV13 and TRBJ2-7; 11 bases are a match to TRBD1. CDR1 and CDR2 from the germline V gene are PRHDT and FYEKMQ (reference sequence). The length of the CDR3 is 15 residues. The V segment lost 5 bases and the J segment 4 bases; nucleotides outside the gene matches: 7. In DNA form, the CDR3 reads TGTGCCAGCAGCCCCGGACAGGGGGCAGTTTACGAGCAGTACTTC. Translation gives CASSPGQGAVYEQYF.

The rearrangement links TRBV5-1 to TRBJ2-3; possibly TRBD1 for D (5 bases). Germline V gene data show CDR1 as SGHRS and CDR2 as YFSETQ. The CDR3 runs 15 residues. The germline V and J ends were trimmed by 2 bases and 0 bases, with 10 bases remaining between them. As DNA, the CDR3 is TGCGCCAGCAGCTTCCGACAGCCTAGCACAGATACGCAGTATTTT. Protein product: CASSFRQPSTDTQYF.

The chain carries TRBV7-9 and TRBJ2-7; TRBD1 matches at 11 bases. The CDR3 spans 15 residues. The germline V gene encodes CDR1 SEHNR and CDR2 FQNEAQ (reference sequence). The ends lost 1 base at V and 6 bases at J; junction bases unmatched: 5. CDR3 DNA sequence: TGTGCCAGCAGCTTAGACGGACAGGGGGCTGGCGAGCAGTACTTC. This sequence encodes CASSLDGQGAGEQYF. The whole variable domain, filled in from reference TRBV7-9 and TRBJ2-7, reads DTGVSQNPRHKITKRGQNVTFRCDPISEHNRLYWYRQTLGQGPEFLTYFQNEAQLEKSRLLSDRFSAERPKGSFSTLEIQRTEQGDSAMYLCASSLDGQGAGEQYFGPGTRLTVT.

CDR3 sequence reads: CASIPGVGYEQYF. DNA of the CDR3: TGTGCCAGCATTCCGGGGGTTGGCTACGAGCAGTACTTC. The chain couples TRBV7-9 to TRBJ2-7; D might be TRBD2 (6 bases). With 7 bases removed from V and 3 bases from J, the gap between germline ends came to 13 bases. CDR1 and CDR2 from the germline V gene are SEHNR and FQNEAQ (reference sequence). CDR3 length: 13 amino acids.

This clone was detected a few times. CDR3 DNA: TGTGCCAGCAGCTTGATGGTTTCAGGGGCCAACGTCCTGACTTTC. This gives the protein CASSLMVSGANVLTF. The genes are TRBV5-6 and TRBJ2-6; no clear D gene. Germline V gene sequence: CDR1 SGHDT, CDR2 YYEEEE. V lost 1 base and J lost 4, with 9 bases in between. This CDR3 is built from 15 residues.

The chain recombines TRBV2 with TRBJ2-7, with D perhaps assigned TRBD1 or TRBD2 (5 bases each). This CDR3 is 14 amino acids long. CDR1 and CDR2 (germline): SNHLY, FYNNEI. The germline V and J ends were trimmed by 6 bases and 3 bases, with 15 bases remaining between them. For the CDR3, the DNA is TGTGCCAGCAGCTCCGGGACCGTGGGCTACGAGCAGTACTTC. Amino acid sequence: CASSSGTVGYEQYF.

The chain is built from TRBV9 and TRBJ1-3, with 8 bases identical to TRBD1. From germline, CDR1 is SGDLS and CDR2 YYNGEE. With 3 bases clipped from V and 2 bases from J, the junction kept 4 bases outside the gene matches. This CDR3 comprises 15 residues. The CDR3 DNA is TGTGCCAGCAGCGCGGGACAGGTCGCTGGAAACACCATATATTTT. The encoded protein is CASSAGQVAGNTIYF. Full variable domain (outside the CDR3, taken from reference TRBV9 and TRBJ1-3): DSGVTQTPKHLITATGQRVTLRCSPRSGDLSVYWYQQSLDQGLQFLIQYYNGEERAKGNILERFSAQQFPDLHSELNLSSLELGDSALYFCASSAGQVAGNTIYFGEGSWLTVV.

The chain couples TRBV7-9 to TRBJ2-7, with a possible D match to TRBD1 (6 bases). The V gene lost 3 bases and the J gene lost 4 bases, with 19 bases spanning the gap. Germline V gives CDR1 SEHNR, CDR2 FQNEAQ (reference sequence). The length of the CDR3 is 16 residues. CDR3 region: CASSFYRAGSNYEQYF. The CDR3 coding sequence is TGTGCCAGCAGCTTCTACAGGGCCGGTTCTAATTACGAGCAGTACTTC. The full variable domain, with the rest looked up from reference TRBV7-9 and TRBJ2-7, is DTGVSQNPRHKITKRGQNVTFRCDPISEHNRLYWYRQTLGQGPEFLTYFQNEAQLEKSRLLSDRFSAERPKGSFSTLEIQRTEQGDSAMYLCASSFYRAGSNYEQYFGPGTRLTVT.

This clone appeared once. This rearrangement joins TRBV29-1 to TRBJ1-2; TRBD1 is a possible D gene (6 bases). Germline assignment: CDR1 SQVTM and CDR2 ANQGSEA. The CDR3 has 12 amino acids. The V end lost 7 bases, the J end lost 8 bases, and 17 bases lay between the germline ends. The DNA for the CDR3 is TGCAGCGCACACAGGGAGGGACGAGGCTACACCTTC. This translates into CSAHREGRGYTF.

The chain is built from TRBV30 and TRBJ2-6; D remains unclear. CDR3 length: 13 residues. Germline assignment: CDR1 GTSNPN and CDR2 SVGIG (reference sequence). Trimming took off 6 bases at V and 0 bases at J, with 6 bases between the two ends. CDR3 amino acids: CACRISGANVLTF. CDR3 nucleotides: TGTGCCTGTCGTATCTCTGGGGCCAACGTCCTGACTTTC.

This rearrangement joins TRBV4-1 to TRBJ2-1, with D possibly TRBD1 on 5 matching bases. This CDR3 comprises 14 residues. Germline loops: CDR1 MGHRA, CDR2 YSYEKL. V lost 4 bases, J lost 2 bases, and 9 bases lay in between. Here the CDR3 reads CASSPDSPYNEQFF. CDR3 in DNA: TGCGCCAGCAGCCCCGACAGCCCCTACAATGAGCAGTTCTTC.

The genes are TRBV5-1 and TRBJ1-1; 9 bases are a match to TRBD1. Germline V gives CDR1 SGHRS, CDR2 YFSETQ. The CDR3 is 17 residues long. V trimming: 0 bases; J trimming: 0 bases; junction bases outside the gene matches: 6. CDR3 protein: CASSLGWTGAMNTEAFF. The DNA of the CDR3 is TGCGCCAGCAGCTTGGGGTGGACAGGGGCCATGAACACTGAAGCTTTCTTT.

The rearrangement uses TRBV27 and TRBJ2-5, with 7 bases matching TRBD1. The germline V gene encodes CDR1 MNHEY and CDR2 SMNVEV (reference sequence). V lost 5 bases, J lost 1 base, and 4 bases stayed unmatched. The CDR3 length is 14 residues. As DNA, the CDR3 is TGTGCCAGCAGTAGCCGGGACAGCCAAGAGACCCAGTACTTC. Translated, it gives CASSSRDSQETQYF.

The chain combines TRBV29-1 with TRBJ2-7, with a tentative D call TRBD2 (5 bases). Germline assignment: CDR1 SQVTM and CDR2 ANQGSEA. This CDR3 has 14 amino acids. The ends were cut back, 5 bases at V and 0 bases at J, with 14 bases in the middle. The CDR3 coding sequence is TGCAGCGTTCTGGACTTGGACGACTCCTACGAGCAGTACTTC. Translated: CSVLDLDDSYEQYF.

The chain combines TRBV7-2 with TRBJ2-3; 8 bases map to TRBD1. J was trimmed by 1 base and V by 1 base; bases with no gene match: 1. Germline CDR1 and CDR2: SGHTA and FQGNSA. The CDR3 sequence is 15 residues long. The CDR3 region is CASSLVGQGTDTQYF. The CDR3 DNA is TGTGCCAGCAGCTTAGTGGGACAGGGCACAGATACGCAGTATTTT.

This clone occurred a few times. The chain combines TRBV4-1 with TRBJ2-7, with a tentative D call TRBD1 (6 bases). This CDR3 comprises 17 residues. Trimming stripped 0 bases from V and 2 bases from J, with 17 bases between. CDR1 MGHRA and CDR2 YSYEKL come from the germline V gene. The CDR3 spells CASSQEISGTPTYEQYF. The CDR3, as DNA: TGCGCCAGCAGCCAAGAGATCTCCGGGACACCAACCTACGAGCAGTACTTC.

The chain carries TRBV29-1 and TRBJ2-1; possible D gene TRBD1, 6 bases. Germline assignment: CDR1 SQVTM and CDR2 ANQGSEA. V was cut by 0 bases and J by 3 bases, with 15 bases left in between. This CDR3 has 16 residues. CDR3 protein: CSVEDYYRANYNEQFF. The CDR3 nucleotides read TGCAGCGTTGAAGACTACTACAGGGCGAACTACAATGAGCAGTTCTTC.

The V gene is TRBV4-1, the J gene TRBJ2-3, with D maybe TRBD2 (6 bases). V lost 4 bases, J lost 1 base, and 15 bases lay in between. This CDR3 region has 16 residues. Germline-derived CDR1 and CDR2 are MGHRA and YSYEKL. The CDR3 region is CASSPFKGGGTDTQYF. CDR3 nucleotides: TGCGCCAGCAGCCCTTTTAAGGGCGGGGGCACAGATACGCAGTATTTT.

This clone was picked up one time. The chain uses TRBV11-3 and TRBJ1-1; D is unresolved. Germline CDR1 SGHNT, CDR2 YENEEA. With 3 bases removed from V and 4 bases from J, the gap between germline ends came to 12 bases. The CDR3 length is 14 residues. CDR3 sequence reads: CASSLKGDFTEAFF. The CDR3 region has the DNA TGTGCCAGCAGCTTGAAAGGTGATTTCACTGAAGCTTTCTTT.

This clone has more than one count but fewer than ten. This chain links TRBV18 with TRBJ2-7; D possibly uses TRBD1 or TRBD2 (5 bases each). The CDR3 covers 15 residues. From germline, CDR1 is KGHSH and CDR2 LQKENI. V lost 3 bases to trimming and J lost 4 bases, with 16 bases between them. Here the CDR3 reads CASSPPGPRFYEQYF. CDR3 bases: TGTGCCAGCTCACCTCCGGGACCCCGCTTTTACGAGCAGTACTTC.